This entry features one T cell receptor beta chain sequence. The antigen this receptor binds is unknown. No much larger clone exists at a distance of one base, and base qualities are not known. Graves' hyperthyroidism was defined as stable when no progression to ophthalmopathy occurred over 18 months of follow-up. Hyperthyroidism patients were newly diagnosed, had a disease duration of under 2 months, and were aged 18 to 65 years. Any patient with an uncontrolled infection, another autoimmune disease, pregnancy or lactation was excluded. Diagnoses relied on clinical symptoms, serum thyroxine and TRAb, thyroid ultrasound and orbital computed tomography. PBMCs were separated from around 9.1 ml of fresh peripheral blood using Ficoll-Paque density gradient centrifugation. Total RNA was extracted using Trizol reagent, and RNA quality was assessed on an Agilent 2100 Bioanalyzer. These data belong to a study of T cells in Graves' hyperthyroidism and ophthalmopathy (dated by TCRdb to between 2018 and 2020). Study-level background: Peripheral blood samples were taken at initial diagnosis, before any treatment was given. Whether ophthalmopathy could be predicted prospectively was tested in an independent validation cohort made up of 18 hyperthyroidism patients plus 17 patients who later progressed to ophthalmopathy. According to the paper, TCR Vbeta CDR3 sequencing was carried out on around 140 peripheral blood samples, which came from some 41 ophthalmopathy, fewer than 80 hyperthyroidism and approximately 17 progressor patients. After blood sampling, hyperthyroidism patients were treated with methimazole at a starting dose of 30 mg daily, and ophthalmopathy patients were treated with high-dose intravenous methylprednisolone. The 95 to 100 discovery patients were randomly divided into training and test sets at a 7:3 ratio. To identify TCR V-J signatures that set the groups apart, the researchers used a discovery cohort of 100 patients, made up of 43 with Graves' ophthalmopathy and 57 with stable Graves' hyperthyroidism. In about 6 Graves' hyperthyroidism patients, the study also compared T-cell repertoires from thyroid tissue with T-cell repertoires from blood. Points the paper makes about the study in general: A 13 V-J signature model separated ophthalmopathy from stable hyperthyroidism, with nearly 90% sensitivity and roughly 84% specificity in cross-validation and 80%/75% in testing. In validation, progression to ophthalmopathy was predicted by the model with approximately 67% sensitivity and roughly 76% specificity, a median of roughly 6.4 months before onset. Most expanded thyroid clonotypes (frequency above 0.001) were also found in blood, which suggests that blood repertoires may mirror thyroid immune responses. Sample size was not statistically predetermined, and investigators were not blinded to group allocation.

The TCR beta CDR3 regions were amplified from RNA transcripts. A first-round RT-PCR of the TCR CDR3 used the HTBI primer set with the Qiagen OneStep RT-PCR kit. Libraries were constructed in a second round of multiplex PCR, after which size selection and purification were performed. Paired-end sequencing of the libraries was performed with 100 bp reads on an Illumina HiSeq2000. Concerning the study's data processing: SOAPnuke was used to process the raw data, removing reads that contained adapters or uncalled bases, had a mean Phred below 15, or lacked an exact match to the constant primer or identifier. High-quality paired reads were merged using COPE v1.2.5, and each unique nucleotide sequence was defined as a clonotype. MiTCR v1.1 was used to align clonotypes to the IMGT TRBV, TRBD and TRBJ reference segments. The analysis included only V-J combinations with a frequency above 0.0001, which together covered over 98% of the repertoires. A TCS score was defined as the ratio of F50 (clonal expansion) to E x V (chaos), with BLOSUM62-based TCRdist applied between CDR3 peptides within each V-J. Welch's t-statistics and random forest reduced roughly 530 V-J features to 10 to 15, which were used in a naive Bayes classifier (R e1071). The similarity between thyroid and blood repertoires was quantified using the Morisita-Horn index. Starting from the raw public reads, TCRdb applied fastp trimming at Q25, assembled clones with MiXCR and retained in-frame beta chains. Every distinct CDR3 protein forms one entry, paired with its most common genes and DNA. Clone size and V and J calls follow TCRdb, not the original study. For this sample the table gives roughly 800,000 distinct CDR3 sequences, of which 35% to 45% were detected only once. Of the sample, more than 7% falls within the top ten clones.

The source material was blood. The clonotype was recovered from a man younger than 30 with Graves' hyperthyroidism.

The bases read TGTGCCAGCAGCCAAGGAGCCGGCGGCGCCTATGGCTACACCTTC. Its coded protein is CASSQGAGGAYGYTF. The chain was built from TRBV14 and TRBJ1-2; no D gene call is confident. Trimming removed 1 base from V and 4 bases from J, leaving 13 bases between the germline ends. From its cysteine to its phenylalanine, the CDR3 spans 15 amino acids. Only the CDR3 region is kept as DNA, spanning 45 bases read in frame from base 1. From a lookup of the germline V gene, CDR1 and CDR2 are SGHDN and FVKESK. Beyond the CDR3, the reference TRBV14 and TRBJ1-2 genes provide the residues; the full variable domain reads: EAGVTQFPSHSVIEKGQTVTLRCDPISGHDNLYWYRRVMGKEIKFLLHFVKESKQDESGMPNNRFLAERTGGTYSTLKVQPAELEDSGVYFCASSQGAGGAYGYTFGSGTRLTVV.